The entry below gives a single TCR beta chain sequence along with its context. This specimen belongs to a study of blood T cell repertoires in COVID-19. In the study overall: Nucleic acid was either cDNA or gDNA, and it came from T cells, B-cell-depleted T cells, or PBMCs.

Participant reports of clinical history set cohort assignment. Per the authors' pipeline: Amplification of reference gene primers provided the estimated nucleated cell counts. Data came from immunoSEQ multiplex PCR; TCRdb stores just in-frame clones and leaves some out. D and trimming were read from the DNA, whereas the V and J calls and clone size are those reported in that table. The sample includes 200,000 to 300,000 clones, almost 85% of them seen just once. Sequencing input: PBMCs or T cells enriched from blood (not recorded which). This TCR derives from a woman aged 45-59 years with acute COVID-19.

This chain's CDR3 is CASSLHRVAGETQYF. The CDR3 DNA reads TGTGCCAGCAGCCTTCACAGGGTTGCCGGAGAGACCCAGTACTTC. V is TRBV27 and J is TRBJ2-5; D possibly corresponds to TRBD1 (6 bases). V gave up 6 bases and J gave up 4 bases, with 18 bases separating them. The V gene's germline CDR1 is MNHEY and CDR2 SMNVEV (reference sequence). There are 15 residues in the CDR3.